These T cell receptor beta chains were read from a single sample in a study of response to subunit inactivated influenza vaccine. Via MiXCR, TCRdb re-called the RT-PCR reads, giving one row per CDR3 protein. The data hold 500,000 to 550,000 distinct CDR3 sequences, with around a quarter observed a single time. These data also formed part of another study, on T cells expressing NK-cell markers.

The starting material was CD4+ T cells sorted from PBMCs, obtained roughly 12 days after vaccination. These receptors all come from a man over 45 who received an inactivated influenza vaccine. Both conserved end residues are trimmed from each CDR3.

TRBV6-5 | ASSYEGNGYT
TRBV25-1 | ASSETQGFYNEQF
TRBV5-1 | ASSWDQRSFQETQY
TRBV12-3/TRBV12-4 | ASTKSSESYEQY
TRBV28 | ASRDFAGTGGQNEQF
TRBV7-2 | ASSLGGVRNQPQH
TRBV24-1 | ATSDSAGGIQY
TRBV28 | ASSLTTANTEAF
TRBV20-1 | SAPQGTDTQY
TRBV20-1 | SAQIEEQF
TRBV28 | ASRDRVQPQH
TRBV3-1 | ASSRASLGGAETQY
TRBV3-1 | ASSQELRATGELF
TRBV10-3 | AISESEGEQY
TRBV7-2 | ASTKGRQETQY
TRBV5-1 | ASSSTAATDTQY
TRBV7-2 | ASSFGLSNTEAF
TRBV29-1 | SVEGGREQF
TRBV12-3/TRBV12-4 | ASSPRQRETQY
TRBV11-2 | ASSTVDRARILAKNIQY
TRBV30 | ACFSGGNNEQF
TRBV7-2 | ASSSVSGRGYNEQF
TRBV4-1 | ASSQRSFLGQGSASGNNEQF
TRBV28 | ASSSDRVYSPLH
TRBV4-2 | ASSQGLLGGRTDTQY
TRBV20-1 | SAEGWQGSNQPQH
TRBV6-7 | ASSSGAGKADTQY